A single sample is the source of the 17 T cell receptor beta chains below, sequenced in a study of T cell clones after liver transplantation. Using immunoSEQ multiplex PCR, the repertoire was profiled, and TCRdb retains in-frame clones only, with some absent. The sample contains 70,000 to 85,000 clones, 80% of which appear only once. This material consisted of CD4+ T cells from blood, taken before liver transplant. The receptors shown here come from a human donor who received a liver transplant.

This chain joins TRBV2 and TRBJ2-1; the D gene could be TRBD1 or TRBD2 (5 bases each). The CDR3 runs 12 residues. The V gene lost 6 bases and the J gene lost 7 bases, with 10 bases spanning the gap. Germline assignment: CDR1 SNHLY and CDR2 FYNNEI. The CDR3 DNA is TGTGCCAGCAGACGATGGGGGAATGAGCAGTTCTTC. Translation: CASRRWGNEQFF.

The chain links TRBV30 to TRBJ2-4; unclear D gene. Deletions cut 4 bases from V and 0 bases from J, with 10 bases between. This CDR3 has 14 amino acids. CDR1 and CDR2 from the germline V gene are GTSNPN and SVGIG (reference sequence). Written as DNA, the CDR3 is TGTGCCTGGACTCCGGGCCTAGCCAAAAACATTCAGTACTTC. This translates into CAWTPGLAKNIQYF.

The chain combines TRBV13 with TRBJ1-2; the D is unclear. This CDR3 region has 13 residues. Trimming removed 2 bases at V and 8 bases at J, with 12 bases between. CDR1 is PRHDT, CDR2 FYEKMQ, per germline (reference sequence). CDR3 residues: CASSLSGVRGYTF. CDR3 nucleotide sequence: TGTGCCAGCAGCTTATCTGGGGTGAGGGGCTACACCTTC. Variable domain in full (rest from reference TRBV13 and TRBJ1-2): AAGVIQSPRHLIKEKRETATLKCYPIPRHDTVYWYQQGPGQDPQFLISFYEKMQSDKGSIPDRFSAQQFSDYHSELNMSSLELGDSALYFCASSLSGVRGYTFGSGTRLTVV.

The chain couples TRBV11-1 to TRBJ2-7; 9 bases fit TRBD1. The CDR3 contains 14 residues. After removal of 6 bases from V and 5 bases from J, the junction contained 8 bases not matched to a gene. Germline CDR1 and CDR2: SGHAT and FQDESV (reference sequence). The CDR3: CASRENRGRNEQYF. As DNA, the CDR3 is TGTGCCAGCAGAGAAAACAGGGGGCGGAACGAGCAGTACTTC.

V is TRBV9 and J is TRBJ2-5, with 7 bases identical to TRBD1. The CDR3 has 15 amino acids. From germline, CDR1 is SGDLS and CDR2 YYNGEE. V lost 3 bases to trimming and J lost 2 bases; unmatched junction nucleotides: 7. CDR3 DNA: TGTGCCAGCAGCGAGACAGGGCTGGTACAAGAGACCCAGTACTTC. The encoded protein is CASSETGLVQETQYF.

The chain couples TRBV6-5 to TRBJ1-2; D remains unclear. V was pared by 0 bases and J by 6 bases, with 8 bases between. The V gene's germline CDR1 is MNHEY and CDR2 SVGAGI. The length of the CDR3 is 13 residues. The DNA for the CDR3 is TGTGCCAGCAGTTACTCGGGTTGGGATGGCTACACCTTC. As protein: CASSYSGWDGYTF.

This clone was recorded only once. The V and J genes are TRBV19 and TRBJ2-7, with 10 bases fitting TRBD2. V dropped 5 bases and J dropped 1; count of bases not matched to a gene: 8. Germline V gene data show CDR1 as LNHDA and CDR2 as SQIVND (reference sequence). CDR3 length: 16 amino acids. The CDR3 here is CASSPWGAGGSYEQYF. As DNA, the CDR3 is TGTGCCAGTAGTCCCTGGGGAGCGGGAGGGTCCTACGAGCAGTACTTC.

The CDR3 bases are TGTGCCAGCACGACCAGGGCCGAGAACACCGGGGAGCTGTTTTTT. Amino acids: CASTTRAENTGELFF. The chain carries TRBV13 and TRBJ2-2; a weak D match, TRBD1 (5 bases). Germline V lookup: CDR1 PRHDT, CDR2 FYEKMQ (reference sequence). Trimming cost V 7 bases and J 1 base, with 13 bases left between them. The CDR3 runs to 15 residues.

The chain links TRBV27 to TRBJ2-2; 8 nucleotides align to TRBD2. V gave up 2 bases and J gave up 6 bases; unmatched junction bases: 8. The CDR3 has 16 amino acids. Per germline, CDR1 MNHEY and CDR2 SMNVEV (reference sequence). CDR3 loop: CASSLLSGSRPGELFF. CDR3 in DNA: TGTGCCAGCAGTTTACTGAGCGGGAGTCGTCCCGGGGAGCTGTTTTTT.

This chain connects TRBV10-3 to TRBJ2-3; a possible D gene is TRBD2 (6 bases). This CDR3 is 15 amino acids long. Trimming removed 1 base from V and 3 bases from J, with 11 bases in between. CDR1 and CDR2 (germline): ENHRY, SYGVKD. CDR3 nucleotide sequence: TGTGCCATCAGTGAGTGGGGGGATCGGACAGATACGCAGTATTTT. Amino acids: CAISEWGDRTDTQYF.

The rearrangement uses TRBV5-4 and TRBJ2-3, with 15 bases aligning to TRBD2. The J segment lost 1 base and the V segment lost 7 bases, leaving 7 bases of the junction unmatched. The CDR3 loop spans 17 amino acids. In germline, CDR1 is SGHNT, CDR2 YYREEE (reference sequence). The CDR3 nucleotides are TGTGCCAGCGGCAAAGGACTAGCGGGAGGGGGCACAGATACGCAGTATTTT. As protein: CASGKGLAGGGTDTQYF.

The chain uses TRBV30 and TRBJ1-4, with D possibly TRBD1 on 5 matching bases. Trimming stripped 0 bases from V and 8 bases from J, with 13 bases between. The CDR3 consists of 14 residues. Germline assignment: CDR1 GTSNPN and CDR2 SVGIG (reference sequence). The CDR3 loop reads CAWSVRGVREKLFF. DNA of the CDR3: TGTGCCTGGAGTGTACGGGGGGTGAGGGAAAAACTGTTTTTT.

V is TRBV14 and J is TRBJ2-7, with D unclear. Germline CDR1 and CDR2: SGHDN and FVKESK. V was cut by 0 bases and J by 0 bases, with 12 bases left in between. The length of the CDR3 is 16 residues. The CDR3 region is CASSQDLQRSSYEQYF. The CDR3 DNA is TGTGCCAGCAGCCAAGATTTACAGAGGAGCTCCTACGAGCAGTACTTC.

A word on this clone: Other nucleotide sequences in the sample specify the same CDR3. The CDR3 region has the DNA TGTGCCAGCAGCTTGCGAGAGACCCAGTACTTC. Translating it yields CASSLRETQYF. The chain recombines TRBV5-6 with TRBJ2-5, with D uncertain. Germline lookup yields CDR1 SGHDT and CDR2 YYEEEE. CDR3 length equals 11 residues. Trimming removed 1 base from V and 4 bases from J, with 2 bases in between.

This clone showed up just once. V usage is TRBV30 and J usage is TRBJ2-1; 13 positions agree with TRBD2. This CDR3 contains 15 residues. Trimming took 2 bases from V and 4 from J; bases not matched to a gene: 2. CDR1 is GTSNPN and CDR2 is SVGIG in the germline V gene (reference sequence). CDR3 nucleotide sequence: TGTGCCTGGAGTAAACTAGCGGGAGGGTACAATGAGCAGTTCTTC. It is translated as CAWSKLAGGYNEQFF.

The chain links TRBV30 to TRBJ1-4, with D possibly matching TRBD1 (5 bases). V lost 1 base and J 8 bases, leaving 14 bases between the germline ends. Germline lookup yields CDR1 GTSNPN and CDR2 SVGIG (reference sequence). The CDR3 has 14 amino acids. The DNA of the CDR3 is TGTGCCTGGAGTGAAGGAGGGACGGGCGAAAAACTGTTTTTT. This encodes CAWSEGGTGEKLFF.

V and J are TRBV7-8 and TRBJ2-3; 9 nucleotides align to TRBD2. In germline, CDR1 is SGHVS, CDR2 FQNEAQ. With V trimmed by 0 bases and J by 4 bases, 11 bases remained unmatched. This CDR3 has 18 amino acids. The CDR3 DNA follows: TGTGCCAGCAGCTTAGCGCTGTCTAGCGGGAAGGTGGCAGATACGCAGTATTTT. It is translated as CASSLALSSGKVADTQYF.